Below are 11 T cell receptor beta chains sequenced from a single sample in a study of cytomegalovirus exposure and HLA in healthy donors (dated by TCRdb to about 2017). Libraries were constructed by the immunoSEQ multiplex PCR assay. The immuneACCESS repertoire file appears here via TCRdb, limited to in-frame rearrangements. These files lack a portion of the clones; in checked studies, under half of the deficit traces to unresolved V genes, and the cause of the others is not known. In this sample the table shows about 130,000 clones, more than 95% of which occur a single time. About 1.8% of the sample lies in the top ten. Input material: PBMCs. The receptors derive from a man between 18 and 29 years old in good health and CMV-seronegative.

V gene TRBV11-1 combines with J gene TRBJ2-7, with D perhaps matching TRBD2 (6 bases). Trimming shortened V by 4 bases and J by 9 bases, and 19 bases separated the two germline ends. CDR1 and CDR2 from the germline V gene are SGHAT and FQDESV (reference sequence). The CDR3 is 14 residues long. CDR3 amino acids: CASSSSRDFTVQYF. The CDR3 region has the DNA TGTGCCAGCAGCTCAAGCCGGGACTTTACTGTGCAGTACTTC.

The chain carries TRBV7-6 and TRBJ2-3; a weak D match, TRBD2 (5 bases). Deletions cut 9 bases from V and 4 bases from J, with 20 bases between. The CDR3 runs 15 residues. The germline gives CDR1 SGHVS, CDR2 FNYEAQ. CDR3 bases: TGTGCCAGTGGGGTGCTAGCCTCGGAGGCAGATACGCAGTATTTT. Its translation: CASGVLASEADTQYF. Based on the CDR3 plus reference TRBV7-6 and TRBJ2-3, the full variable domain is GAGVSQSPRYKVTKRGQDVALRCDPISGHVSLYWYRQALGQGPEFLTYFNYEAQQDKSGLPNDRFSAERPEGSISTLTIQRTEQRDSAMYRCASGVLASEADTQYFGPGTRLTVL.

V is TRBV28 and J is TRBJ2-3; D gene unclear. V was pared by 6 bases and J by 0 bases, with 10 bases between. Looked up from germline, CDR1 is MDHEN and CDR2 is SYDVKM. The CDR3 loop spans 14 amino acids. CDR3 sequence reads: CASSRVPSTDTQYF. The CDR3 coding sequence is TGTGCCAGCAGCCGGGTACCTAGCACAGATACGCAGTATTTT.

The rearrangement links TRBV28 to TRBJ2-6; the match to TRBD1 covers 8 bases. This CDR3 contains 19 residues. Germline CDR1 is MDHEN and CDR2 is SYDVKM. Germline trimming cut 4 bases from V and 0 bases from J; bases unmatched to any gene: 11. The CDR3 here is CASSSIPGQDRSGANVLTF. CDR3 sequence (DNA): TGTGCCAGCAGTTCAATCCCGGGACAGGACCGCTCTGGGGCCAACGTCCTGACTTTC.

The chain is built from TRBV27 and TRBJ1-3; 9 nucleotides match TRBD1. The CDR3 length is 15 residues. Germline V gene data show CDR1 as MNHEY and CDR2 as SMNVEV (reference sequence). The junction had 9 bases not matched to a gene; V was cut back by 6 bases and J by 6 bases. The CDR3 nucleotides are TGTGCCAGCAGGCCCGGGGGACAGGGATTAAACACCATATATTTT. It codes for CASRPGGQGLNTIYF.

This chain connects TRBV6-1 to TRBJ1-5; no firm D call. Germline V CDR1 and CDR2: MNHNS, SASEGT. The CDR3 covers 13 residues. The V end was cut by 1 base, the J end by 6 bases, with 7 bases between. CDR3 region: CASSEEMRQPQHF. In DNA, the CDR3 is TGTGCCAGCAGTGAAGAAATGCGTCAGCCCCAGCATTTT.

The chain employs TRBV6-6 and TRBJ2-1, with D possibly matching TRBD1 (7 bases). CDR1 and CDR2 (germline): MNHNY, SVGAGI (reference sequence). Trimming shortened V by 5 bases and J by 3 bases, and 14 bases separated the two germline ends. The CDR3 spans 15 residues. CDR3 region: CASSTDRRVYNEQFF. The CDR3 nucleotides read TGTGCCAGCAGTACGGACAGGAGGGTCTACAATGAGCAGTTCTTC.

The V call is TRBV25-1, the J call TRBJ2-1; D perhaps matches TRBD2 (6 bases). This CDR3 has 17 residues. The ends were cut back, 0 bases at V and 8 bases at J, with 20 bases in the middle. CDR1 is MGHDK, CDR2 SYGVNS, per germline. The CDR3 is CASSEYMGGIGGHEQFF. The CDR3 nucleotides read TGTGCCAGCAGTGAATATATGGGCGGGATTGGCGGGCATGAGCAGTTCTTC.

The chain couples TRBV6-6 to TRBJ2-7; 7 bases fit TRBD2. V dropped 5 bases and J dropped 13; count of bases not matched to a gene: 11. Germline CDR1 and CDR2: MNHNY and SVGAGI (reference sequence). The CDR3 has 12 residues. CDR3 region: CASSRDLAVAYF. For the CDR3, the DNA is TGTGCCAGCAGTCGTGACCTAGCGGTCGCATACTTC.

CDR3 DNA: TGTGCCAGCAGCGTAATCCCATCGACAGGGCCCGGGGATGAAGCTTTCTTT. Amino acid sequence: CASSVIPSTGPGDEAFF. The chain joins TRBV9 to TRBJ1-1; 7 bases line up with TRBD1. The CDR3 loop spans 17 amino acids. Unmatched junction bases numbered 16, after V lost 1 base and J lost 7 bases. Looked up from germline, CDR1 is SGDLS and CDR2 is YYNGEE.

The rearrangement links TRBV7-2 to TRBJ2-2; D possibly corresponds to TRBD1 (6 bases). This CDR3 has 15 residues. Germline CDR1 is SGHTA and CDR2 is FQGNSA. V lost 5 bases to trimming and J lost 8 bases, with 18 bases between them. CDR3 region: CASSINRDKWGELFF. For the CDR3, the DNA is TGTGCCAGCAGCATAAACCGGGACAAATGGGGGGAGCTGTTTTTT.